Listed below are T cell receptor beta chains from one sample, sequenced in a study of T cells in Graves' hyperthyroidism and ophthalmopathy. TCRdb analysed the multiplex PCR reads with MiXCR anew, one entry per CDR3 protein. The sample lists hundreds of thousands of distinct CDR3 sequences; approximately 15% were seen once. The sample consisted of blood. All receptors come from a woman in her thirties or forties with Graves' ophthalmopathy. CDR3s include the opening cysteine and the closing phenylalanine or tryptophan. D genes are given only for firm matches. Size is omitted from some rows. Given values are once, few, many or a class for expanded clones.

V gene: TRBV13; D gene: -; J gene: TRBJ2-7; clone size: many; CDR3 DNA: TGTGCCAGCAGCTCTCGGGATTACGAGCAGTACTTC; CDR3 protein: CASSSRDYEQYF
V gene: TRBV28; D gene: -; J gene: TRBJ2-7; clone size: many; CDR3 DNA: TGTGCCAGCAGTTTATCGGGACAAAACTACGAGCAGTACTTC; CDR3 protein: CASSLSGQNYEQYF
V gene: TRBV28; D gene: TRBD2; J gene: TRBJ2-1; clone size: few; CDR3 DNA: TGTGCCAGCAGCGAAGCGGGAGGACGTTACAATGAGCAGTTCTTC; CDR3 protein: CASSEAGGRYNEQFF
V gene: TRBV30; D gene: -; J gene: TRBJ1-2; clone size: -; CDR3 DNA: TGTGCCTGGAGTGGGCTCGCGGGGGGGGGAGATGGCTACACCTTC; CDR3 protein: CAWSGLAGGGDGYTF
V gene: TRBV30; D gene: -; J gene: TRBJ1-1; clone size: many; CDR3 DNA: TGTGCCTGGAGCCTAACAGTTGAAGCTTTCTTT; CDR3 protein: CAWSLTVEAFF
V gene: TRBV28; D gene: -; J gene: TRBJ2-1; clone size: -; CDR3 DNA: TGTGCCAGCAGTTTTTCCTTCTGGCGAAGCTCCTACAATGAGCAGTTCTTC; CDR3 protein: CASSFSFWRSSYNEQFF
V gene: TRBV5-1; D gene: -; J gene: TRBJ2-6; clone size: -; CDR3 DNA: TGCGCCAGCAGCCGCGTCGCTGCCTCTGGGGCCAACGTCCTGACTTTC; CDR3 protein: CASSRVAASGANVLTF
V gene: TRBV4-1; D gene: -; J gene: TRBJ1-4; clone size: -; CDR3 DNA: TGCGCCAGCAGCCAAGCCGCAGGGGCAGGATGGGCTAATGAAAAACTGTTTTTT; CDR3 protein: CASSQAAGAGWANEKLFF
V gene: TRBV5-1; D gene: TRBD1; J gene: TRBJ1-1; clone size: -; CDR3 DNA: TGCGCCAGCAGCGGGGGGACAGCTCCGAACACTGAAGCTTTCTTT; CDR3 protein: CASSGGTAPNTEAFF
V gene: TRBV30; D gene: TRBD1; J gene: TRBJ2-5; clone size: many; CDR3 DNA: TGTGCCTGGAGCCTCCCCAGGGGGCCCTCGGGGGAGACCCAGTACTTC; CDR3 protein: CAWSLPRGPSGETQYF
V gene: TRBV7-9; D gene: -; J gene: TRBJ2-3; clone size: -; CDR3 DNA: TGTGCCAGCAGCCAAGATCGGACGGGGCCAGATACGCAGTATTTT; CDR3 protein: CASSQDRTGPDTQYF
V gene: TRBV5-1; D gene: -; J gene: TRBJ2-3; clone size: few; CDR3 DNA: TGCGCCAGCAGCTCATCCCCAGGGGGCACAGATACGCAGTATTTT; CDR3 protein: CASSSSPGGTDTQYF
V gene: TRBV6-1; D gene: TRBD2; J gene: TRBJ2-3; clone size: many; CDR3 DNA: TGTGCCGTCCGCCGGGGGGGACACACAGATACGCAGTATTTT; CDR3 protein: CAVRRGGHTDTQYF
V gene: TRBV27; D gene: -; J gene: TRBJ2-6; clone size: -; CDR3 DNA: TGTGCCAGCACCCAGCCTTCCTCTGGGGCCAACGTCCTGACTTTC; CDR3 protein: CASTQPSSGANVLTF
V gene: TRBV27; D gene: TRBD1; J gene: TRBJ1-6; clone size: many; CDR3 DNA: TGTGCCAGCAGTCCCGACAGGGATTGGAAGTGGAATTCACCCCTCCACTTT; CDR3 protein: CASSPDRDWKWNSPLHF
V gene: TRBV6-1; D gene: -; J gene: TRBJ2-7; clone size: few; CDR3 DNA: TGTGCCAGCAGTGAACTTTATGGGCAGGGGGGCGAGCAGTACTTC; CDR3 protein: CASSELYGQGGEQYF
V gene: TRBV10-3; D gene: -; J gene: TRBJ1-2; clone size: few; CDR3 DNA: TGTGCCATCAGTGATCGGGGAGTGAGACTAGATGGCTACACCTTC; CDR3 protein: CAISDRGVRLDGYTF
V gene: TRBV7-8; D gene: -; J gene: TRBJ2-1; clone size: few; CDR3 DNA: TGTGCCAACAGCTTATCTGTAAGCTCCTACAATGAGCAGTTCTTC; CDR3 protein: CANSLSVSSYNEQFF
V gene: TRBV7-9; D gene: TRBD1; J gene: TRBJ2-3; clone size: many; CDR3 DNA: TGTGCCAGCAGCGTTAGGGGGCCTAGCACAGATACGCAGTATTTT; CDR3 protein: CASSVRGPSTDTQYF
V gene: TRBV20-1; D gene: -; J gene: TRBJ1-1; clone size: few; CDR3 DNA: TGCAGTGCACCTCGGTCGGGGGCTCACACTGAAGCTTTCTTT; CDR3 protein: CSAPRSGAHTEAFF
V gene: TRBV6-2/TRBV6-3; D gene: -; J gene: TRBJ2-3; clone size: -; CDR3 DNA: TGTGCCAGCAGTTACGGAGATAGGGACACAGATACGCAGTATTTT; CDR3 protein: CASSYGDRDTDTQYF
V gene: TRBV18; D gene: TRBD1; J gene: TRBJ1-2; clone size: many; CDR3 DNA: TGTGCCAGCTCACCAGGGGGACAGGGGCATGGCTACACCTTC; CDR3 protein: CASSPGGQGHGYTF
V gene: TRBV6-2/TRBV6-3; D gene: -; J gene: TRBJ2-5; clone size: -; CDR3 DNA: TGTGCCAGCCGGGGGACGTTACAAGAGACCCAGTACTTC; CDR3 protein: CASRGTLQETQYF
V gene: TRBV5-1; D gene: TRBD1; J gene: TRBJ2-5; clone size: -; CDR3 DNA: TGCGCCAGCAGCTTGCTTAGGACAGGAGCTCAAGAGACCCAGTACTTC; CDR3 protein: CASSLLRTGAQETQYF
V gene: TRBV7-2; D gene: -; J gene: TRBJ1-1; clone size: many; CDR3 DNA: TGTGCCAGCAGCCCTCAGGACACTGAAGCTTTCTTT; CDR3 protein: CASSPQDTEAFF
V gene: TRBV5-1; D gene: -; J gene: TRBJ1-2; clone size: few; CDR3 DNA: TGCGCCAGCAGCTTGACCTCTAACTATGGCTACACCTTC; CDR3 protein: CASSLTSNYGYTF
V gene: TRBV28; D gene: -; J gene: TRBJ1-6; clone size: -; CDR3 DNA: TGTGCCAGCAGCCTCCAGGCGACACCCCTCCACTTT; CDR3 protein: CASSLQATPLHF
V gene: TRBV28; D gene: -; J gene: TRBJ2-3; clone size: many; CDR3 DNA: TGTGCCAGCAGCCCTCCCCCCCCGGTTACGCAGTATTTT; CDR3 protein: CASSPPPPVTQYF
V gene: TRBV2; D gene: -; J gene: TRBJ2-7; clone size: -; CDR3 DNA: TGTGCCAGCAGTGAATGGTGGGGAAGCTCCTACGAGCAGTACTTC; CDR3 protein: CASSEWWGSSYEQYF
V gene: TRBV20-1; D gene: TRBD1; J gene: TRBJ2-3; clone size: -; CDR3 DNA: TGCAGTGCTACGGACAGGACCACAGATACGCAGTATTTT; CDR3 protein: CSATDRTTDTQYF
V gene: TRBV7-9; D gene: -; J gene: TRBJ1-1; clone size: many; CDR3 DNA: TGTGCCAGCAGCTTAGGGCCGGGACTGGGAAACACTGAAGCTTTCTTT; CDR3 protein: CASSLGPGLGNTEAFF
V gene: TRBV9; D gene: -; J gene: TRBJ2-1; clone size: few; CDR3 DNA: TGTGCCAGCAGCGTAGCTGGCTACAATGAGCAGTTCTTC; CDR3 protein: CASSVAGYNEQFF
V gene: TRBV28; D gene: -; J gene: TRBJ2-5; clone size: -; CDR3 DNA: TGTGCCAGCAGTTTGGGGCAAACCGTGGAGGCCCAGTACTTC; CDR3 protein: CASSLGQTVEAQYF
V gene: TRBV4-1; D gene: -; J gene: TRBJ1-1; clone size: many; CDR3 DNA: TGCGCCAGCAGCCAACCCGATAGGCCCAACACTGAAGCTTTCTTT; CDR3 protein: CASSQPDRPNTEAFF
V gene: TRBV19; D gene: -; J gene: TRBJ2-5; clone size: few; CDR3 DNA: TGTGCCAGTAGTATCGGATTGTCCGGGGCCCAGTACTTC; CDR3 protein: CASSIGLSGAQYF
V gene: TRBV2; D gene: -; J gene: TRBJ2-5; clone size: many; CDR3 DNA: TGTGCCAGCATGGGCCTGTGGCAGGGAAATGAGACCCAGTACTTC; CDR3 protein: CASMGLWQGNETQYF
V gene: TRBV28; D gene: -; J gene: TRBJ2-7; clone size: few; CDR3 DNA: TGTGCCAGCAGTTTAGGGGAGTACCCGGGCCCCTACGAGCAGTACTTC; CDR3 protein: CASSLGEYPGPYEQYF
V gene: TRBV7-2; D gene: TRBD1; J gene: TRBJ2-2; clone size: many; CDR3 DNA: TGTGCCAGCAGCGCCGGAGGGACAGGGGGCGGCACCGGGGAGCTGTTTTTT; CDR3 protein: CASSAGGTGGGTGELFF
V gene: TRBV6-1; D gene: TRBD1; J gene: TRBJ1-6; clone size: -; CDR3 DNA: TGTGCCAGCAGGGACCGGGACAGGGCAAATTCACCCCTCCACTTT; CDR3 protein: CASRDRDRANSPLHF
V gene: TRBV20-1; D gene: -; J gene: TRBJ2-1; clone size: -; CDR3 DNA: TGCAGTGCTAATGAAATGGGACGTACTCAGGGGGGTGAGCAGTTCTTC; CDR3 protein: CSANEMGRTQGGEQFF
V gene: TRBV27; D gene: TRBD2; J gene: TRBJ2-7; clone size: few; CDR3 DNA: TGTGCCAGCAGTCCCCGGGAGGGGCCCTCCCACGAGCAGTACTTC; CDR3 protein: CASSPREGPSHEQYF
V gene: TRBV7-8; D gene: -; J gene: TRBJ2-3; clone size: many; CDR3 DNA: TGTGCCAGCAGCTCCAGAGGACCAAACACAGATACGCAGTATTTT; CDR3 protein: CASSSRGPNTDTQYF
V gene: TRBV6-1; D gene: -; J gene: TRBJ1-2; clone size: many; CDR3 DNA: TGTGCCAGCAGTGAAGCCGAAGGGATGTGGGGCTACACCTTC; CDR3 protein: CASSEAEGMWGYTF
V gene: TRBV7-6; D gene: TRBD2; J gene: TRBJ2-2; clone size: few; CDR3 DNA: TGTGCCAGCAGCTTACGGGTAGCGGGGGCCACGAACACCGGGGAGCTGTTTTTT; CDR3 protein: CASSLRVAGATNTGELFF
V gene: TRBV2; D gene: -; J gene: TRBJ2-6; clone size: -; CDR3 DNA: TGTGCCAGCAGTGCGTCGGGGATCGGGGCCAACGTCCTGACTTTC; CDR3 protein: CASSASGIGANVLTF
V gene: TRBV5-6; D gene: -; J gene: TRBJ1-2; clone size: -; CDR3 DNA: TGTGCCAGCAGCCGTGACAGGACCTTCGTTGGCTACACCTTC; CDR3 protein: CASSRDRTFVGYTF
V gene: TRBV12-3/TRBV12-4; D gene: TRBD2; J gene: TRBJ2-3; clone size: -; CDR3 DNA: TGTGCCAGCAGTCCAGGGACTAGAGTGGGGACAGATACGCAGTATTTT; CDR3 protein: CASSPGTRVGTDTQYF
V gene: TRBV18; D gene: -; J gene: TRBJ1-4; clone size: -; CDR3 DNA: TGTGCCAGCTCAAAGACGCAGGGGACGACTAATGAAAAACTGTTTTTT; CDR3 protein: CASSKTQGTTNEKLFF
V gene: TRBV5-1; D gene: TRBD2; J gene: TRBJ2-1; clone size: many; CDR3 DNA: TGCGCCAGCAGCTCCGGGACTAGCGATTCTGAGCAGTTCTTC; CDR3 protein: CASSSGTSDSEQFF